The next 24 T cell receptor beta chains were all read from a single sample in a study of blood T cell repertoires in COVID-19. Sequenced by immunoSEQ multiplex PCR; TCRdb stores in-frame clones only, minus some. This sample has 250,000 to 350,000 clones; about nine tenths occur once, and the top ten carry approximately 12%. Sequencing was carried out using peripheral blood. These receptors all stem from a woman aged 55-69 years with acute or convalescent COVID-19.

CDR3 in amino acids: CAISDEGGQGPQPQHF. CDR3 bases: TGTGCCATCAGTGATGAGGGGGGACAGGGTCCTCAGCCCCAGCATTTT. This chain uses TRBV10-3 with TRBJ1-5, with 9 bases lining up with TRBD1. The CDR3 runs to 16 residues. Germline V lookup: CDR1 ENHRY, CDR2 SYGVKD. Trimming removed 3 bases from V and 6 bases from J; junction bases left unmatched: 9.

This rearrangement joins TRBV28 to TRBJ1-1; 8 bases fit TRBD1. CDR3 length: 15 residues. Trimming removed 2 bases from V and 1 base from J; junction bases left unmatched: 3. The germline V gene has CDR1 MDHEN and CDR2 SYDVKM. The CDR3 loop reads CASSLADRENTEAFF. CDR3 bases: TGTGCCAGCAGTTTAGCGGACAGGGAGAACACTGAAGCTTTCTTT.

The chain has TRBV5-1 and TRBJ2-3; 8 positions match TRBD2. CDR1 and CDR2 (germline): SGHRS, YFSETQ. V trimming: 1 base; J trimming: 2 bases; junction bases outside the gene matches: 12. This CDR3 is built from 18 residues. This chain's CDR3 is CASSLSPAGVPSTDTQYF. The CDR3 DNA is TGCGCCAGCAGCTTGTCTCCAGCGGGAGTACCTTCCACAGATACGCAGTATTTT.

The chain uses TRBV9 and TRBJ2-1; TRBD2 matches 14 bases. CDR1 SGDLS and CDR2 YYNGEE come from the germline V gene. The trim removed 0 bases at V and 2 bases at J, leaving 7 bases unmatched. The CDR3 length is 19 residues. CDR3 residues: CASSVGAGLAGVTYNEQFF. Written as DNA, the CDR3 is TGTGCCAGCAGCGTAGGGGCGGGACTAGCGGGAGTGACCTACAATGAGCAGTTCTTC. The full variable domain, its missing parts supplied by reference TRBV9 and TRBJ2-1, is DSGVTQTPKHLITATGQRVTLRCSPRSGDLSVYWYQQSLDQGLQFLIQYYNGEERAKGNILERFSAQQFPDLHSELNLSSLELGDSALYFCASSVGAGLAGVTYNEQFFGPGTRLTVL.

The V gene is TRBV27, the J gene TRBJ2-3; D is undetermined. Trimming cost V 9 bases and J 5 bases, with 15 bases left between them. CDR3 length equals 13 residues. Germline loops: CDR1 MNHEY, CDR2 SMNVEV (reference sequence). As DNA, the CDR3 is TGTGCCAGTAGCCTAGTTGGCGGAGATACGCAGTATTTT. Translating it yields CASSLVGGDTQYF.

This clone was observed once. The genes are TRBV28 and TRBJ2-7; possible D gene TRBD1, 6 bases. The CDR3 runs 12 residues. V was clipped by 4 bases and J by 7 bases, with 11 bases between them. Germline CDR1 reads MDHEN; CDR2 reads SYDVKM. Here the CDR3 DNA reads TGTGCCAGCAGTTCTCCAAGGGGGGAGCAGTACTTC. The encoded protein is CASSSPRGEQYF.

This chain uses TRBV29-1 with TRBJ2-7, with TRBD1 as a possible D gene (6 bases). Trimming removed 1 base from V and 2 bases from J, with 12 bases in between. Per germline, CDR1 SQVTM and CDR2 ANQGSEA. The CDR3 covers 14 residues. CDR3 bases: TGCAGCGTTGAAGCGCCCTGGGGGCCCTACGAGCAGTACTTC. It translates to CSVEAPWGPYEQYF.

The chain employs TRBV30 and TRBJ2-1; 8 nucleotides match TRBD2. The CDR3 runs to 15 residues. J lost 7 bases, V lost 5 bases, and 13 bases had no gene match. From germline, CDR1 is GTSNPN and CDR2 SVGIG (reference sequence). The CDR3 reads CAWSPGLGVYNEQFF. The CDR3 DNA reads TGTGCCTGGTCCCCGGGACTAGGTGTATATAATGAGCAGTTCTTC.

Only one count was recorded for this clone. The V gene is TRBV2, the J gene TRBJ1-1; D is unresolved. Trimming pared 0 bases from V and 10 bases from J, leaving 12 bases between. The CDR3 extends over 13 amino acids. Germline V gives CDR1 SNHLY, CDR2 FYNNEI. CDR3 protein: CASSEALLMAAFF. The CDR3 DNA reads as TGTGCCAGCAGTGAAGCCCTCCTGATGGCAGCTTTCTTT.

CDR3 nucleotide sequence: TGTGCCAGCAGCTTGGAACTAGCGGGAGACACCGGGGAGCTGTTTTTT. It yields the protein CASSLELAGDTGELFF. V usage is TRBV5-6 and J usage is TRBJ2-2; 11 bases are shared with TRBD2. J gave up 3 bases and V 0 bases, and 1 base lay outside the gene matches. CDR1 and CDR2 from the germline V gene are SGHDT and YYEEEE. CDR3 size: 16 residues.

The CDR3 DNA sequence: TGTGCCAGTAGTATACCCTCGTCAGGGGGCACTGAAGCTTTCTTT. Its protein is CASSIPSSGGTEAFF. The chain uses TRBV19 and TRBJ1-1; TRBD1 matches 7 bases. Trimming removed 2 bases from V and 4 bases from J; junction bases left unmatched: 7. CDR1 is LNHDA, CDR2 SQIVND, per germline (reference sequence). CDR3 size: 15 residues. The whole variable domain, remainder taken from reference TRBV19 and TRBJ1-1, is DGGITQSPKYLFRKEGQNVTLSCEQNLNHDAMYWYRQDPGQGLRLIYYSQIVNDFQKGDIAEGYSVSREKKESFPLTVTSAQKNPTAFYLCASSIPSSGGTEAFFGQGTRLTVV.

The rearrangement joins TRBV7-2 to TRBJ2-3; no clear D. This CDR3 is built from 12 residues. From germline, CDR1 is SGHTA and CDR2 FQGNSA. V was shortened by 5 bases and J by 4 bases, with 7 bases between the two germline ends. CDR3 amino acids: CASSIGADTQYF. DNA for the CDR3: TGTGCCAGCAGCATAGGCGCAGATACGCAGTATTTT.

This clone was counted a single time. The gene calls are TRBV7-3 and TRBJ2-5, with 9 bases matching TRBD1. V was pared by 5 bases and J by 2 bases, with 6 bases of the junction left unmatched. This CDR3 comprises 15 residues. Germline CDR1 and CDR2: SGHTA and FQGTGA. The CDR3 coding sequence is TGTGCCAGCAGCCCTGGGACAGGGAGGCAAGAGACCCAGTACTTC. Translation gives CASSPGTGRQETQYF.

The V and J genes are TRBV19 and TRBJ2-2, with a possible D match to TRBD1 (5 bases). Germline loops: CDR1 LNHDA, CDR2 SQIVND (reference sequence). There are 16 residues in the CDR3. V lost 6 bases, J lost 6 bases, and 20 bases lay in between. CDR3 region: CASSIKTPQGAGELFF. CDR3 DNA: TGTGCCAGTAGCATAAAGACACCCCAGGGTGCCGGGGAGCTGTTTTTT.

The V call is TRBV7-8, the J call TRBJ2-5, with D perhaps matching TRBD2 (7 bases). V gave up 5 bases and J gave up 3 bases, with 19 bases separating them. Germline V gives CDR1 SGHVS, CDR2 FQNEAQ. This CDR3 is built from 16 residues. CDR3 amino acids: CASSQDRRGGKETQYF. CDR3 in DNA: TGTGCCAGCAGCCAGGACAGACGGGGAGGGAAAGAGACCCAGTACTTC. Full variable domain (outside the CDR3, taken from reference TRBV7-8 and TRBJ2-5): GAGVSQSPRYKVAKRGQDVALRCDPISGHVSLFWYQQALGQGPEFLTYFQNEAQLDKSGLPSDRFFAERPEGSVSTLKIQRTQQEDSAVYLCASSQDRRGGKETQYFGPGTRLLVL.

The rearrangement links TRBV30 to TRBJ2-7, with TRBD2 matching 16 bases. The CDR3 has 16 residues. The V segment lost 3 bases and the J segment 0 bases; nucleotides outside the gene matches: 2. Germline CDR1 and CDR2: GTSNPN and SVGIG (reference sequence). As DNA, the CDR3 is TGTGCCTGGAGGGGACTAGCGGGAGGGTCCTCCTACGAGCAGTACTTC. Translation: CAWRGLAGGSSYEQYF.

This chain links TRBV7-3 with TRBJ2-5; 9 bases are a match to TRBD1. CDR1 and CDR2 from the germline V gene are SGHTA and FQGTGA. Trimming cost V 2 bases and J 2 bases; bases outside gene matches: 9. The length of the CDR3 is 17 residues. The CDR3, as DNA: TGTGCCAGCAGCTTAGGTTTGGGACAGGGTTTACAAGAGACCCAGTACTTC. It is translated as CASSLGLGQGLQETQYF.

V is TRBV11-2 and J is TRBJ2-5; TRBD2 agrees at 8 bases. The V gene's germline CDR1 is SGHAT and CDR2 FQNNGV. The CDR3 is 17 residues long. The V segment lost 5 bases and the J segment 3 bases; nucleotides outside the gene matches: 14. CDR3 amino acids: CASSHPPGSGVEETQYF. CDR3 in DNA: TGTGCCAGCAGCCATCCCCCTGGTAGCGGGGTAGAAGAGACCCAGTACTTC.

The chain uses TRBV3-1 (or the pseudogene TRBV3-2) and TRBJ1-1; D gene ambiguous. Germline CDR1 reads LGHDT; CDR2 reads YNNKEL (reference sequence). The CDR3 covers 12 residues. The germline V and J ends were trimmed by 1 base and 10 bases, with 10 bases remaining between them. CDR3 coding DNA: TGTGCCAGCAGCCAAGGAGGCGGAGGAGCTTTCTTT. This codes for CASSQGGGGAFF.

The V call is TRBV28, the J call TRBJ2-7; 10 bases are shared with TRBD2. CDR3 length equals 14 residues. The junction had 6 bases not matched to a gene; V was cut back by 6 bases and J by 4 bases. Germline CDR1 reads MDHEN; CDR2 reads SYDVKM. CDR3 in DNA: TGTGCCAGCAGCTTAGCGGGAGGAGTGTACGAGCAGTACTTC. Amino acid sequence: CASSLAGGVYEQYF.

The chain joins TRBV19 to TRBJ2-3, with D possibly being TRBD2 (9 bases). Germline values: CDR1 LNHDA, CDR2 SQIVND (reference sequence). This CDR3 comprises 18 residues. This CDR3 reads CSNTTGVKREASTDTQYF. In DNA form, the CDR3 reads TGTTCCAACACGACAGGGGTCAAGCGGGAGGCGAGCACAGATACGCAGTATTTT.

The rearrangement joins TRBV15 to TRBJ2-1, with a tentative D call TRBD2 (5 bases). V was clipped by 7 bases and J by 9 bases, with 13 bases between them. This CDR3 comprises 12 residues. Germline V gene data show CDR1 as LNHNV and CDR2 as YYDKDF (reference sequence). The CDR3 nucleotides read TGTGCCACCAAGAAAGATGGGAGTGAGCAGTTCTTC. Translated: CATKKDGSEQFF.

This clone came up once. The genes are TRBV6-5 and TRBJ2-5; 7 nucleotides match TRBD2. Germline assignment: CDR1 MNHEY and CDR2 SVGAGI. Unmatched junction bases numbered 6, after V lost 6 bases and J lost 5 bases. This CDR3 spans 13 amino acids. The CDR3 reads CASRRSGEETQYF. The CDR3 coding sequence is TGTGCCAGCAGACGCAGCGGGGAGGAGACCCAGTACTTC.

The CDR3 nucleotides are TGTGCCAGCAGTGAAGCCCCAGCGGGATCGCGAAATGAGCAGTTCTTC. It specifies CASSEAPAGSRNEQFF. The chain carries TRBV2 and TRBJ2-1; 7 bases match TRBD2. CDR3 length: 16 amino acids. The trim removed 0 bases at V and 7 bases at J, leaving 9 bases unmatched. The germline CDR1 and CDR2 sequences are SNHLY and FYNNEI. The variable domain in full, completed from reference TRBV2 and TRBJ2-1, reads EPEVTQTPSHQVTQMGQEVILRCVPISNHLYFYWYRQILGQKVEFLVSFYNNEISEKSEIFDDQFSVERPDGSNFTLKIRSTKLEDSAMYFCASSEAPAGSRNEQFFGPGTRLTVL.